These T cell receptor beta chains were read from a single sample in a study of blood T cell repertoires in COVID-19. TCRdb's copy holds only in-frame clones and misses some; the assay was immunoSEQ multiplex PCR. The sample consists of 200,000 to 250,000 clones, roughly 80% of them appearing once. Sequencing input: peripheral blood. These receptors came from a woman aged 65 to 85 with active or convalescent COVID-19. Both conserved end residues are part of each CDR3. D genes are given only for firm matches. For some rows the clone size is stated as once, few or many, or as a class when expanded; others skip it.

d_gene: TRBD1
v_gene: TRBV19
len: 15
j_gene: TRBJ1-2
abundance: .
CDR3nt: TGTGCCAGTAGTATTCGACAGGGGGCCGTAGATGGCTACACCTTC
CDR3aa: CASSIRQGAVDGYTF

d_gene: TRBD2
v_gene: TRBV3-1/TRBV3-2
len: 16
j_gene: TRBJ2-3
abundance: .
CDR3nt: TGTGCCAGCAGCCCCCGACTAGCCCCGAGCACAGATACGCAGTATTTT
CDR3aa: CASSPRLAPSTDTQYF

d_gene: .
v_gene: TRBV28
len: 13
j_gene: TRBJ1-2
abundance: once
CDR3nt: TGTGCCAGCAGCCGGGACATTAACTATGGCTACACCTTC
CDR3aa: CASSRDINYGYTF

d_gene: .
v_gene: TRBV6-6
len: 14
j_gene: TRBJ2-1
abundance: .
CDR3nt: TGTGCCAGCAGTTATTCCGGGTCCTACAATGAGCAGTTCTTC
CDR3aa: CASSYSGSYNEQFF

d_gene: .
v_gene: TRBV6-5
len: 13
j_gene: TRBJ2-2
abundance: .
CDR3nt: TGTGCCAGTAAAGACAGTAAGACCGGGGAGCTGTTTTTT
CDR3aa: CASKDSKTGELFF

d_gene: .
v_gene: TRBV14
len: 11
j_gene: TRBJ1-1
abundance: .
CDR3nt: TGTGCCAGCAGCCGTCTATCTGAAGCTTTCTTT
CDR3aa: CASSRLSEAFF

d_gene: .
v_gene: TRBV5-8
len: 15
j_gene: TRBJ2-3
abundance: .
CDR3nt: TGTGCCAGCAGCTCGGGACACGCGTTCACAGATACGCAGTATTTT
CDR3aa: CASSSGHAFTDTQYF

d_gene: .
v_gene: TRBV5-1
len: 15
j_gene: TRBJ1-2
abundance: .
CDR3nt: TGCGCCAGCAGCTTGGATGCAGGCACGGGAGGAGGCTACACCTTC
CDR3aa: CASSLDAGTGGGYTF

d_gene: TRBD1
v_gene: TRBV28
len: 15
j_gene: TRBJ1-2
abundance: .
CDR3nt: TGTGCCAGCAGTTTAGGGACAGGGAGAAAGTATGGCTACACCTTC
CDR3aa: CASSLGTGRKYGYTF

d_gene: TRBD1
v_gene: TRBV5-4
len: 18
j_gene: TRBJ1-3
abundance: .
CDR3nt: TGTGCCAGCAGCTGGGGACAGGGGGCATTAAATCCTGGAAACACCATATATTTT
CDR3aa: CASSWGQGALNPGNTIYF

d_gene: TRBD1
v_gene: TRBV20-1
len: 11
j_gene: TRBJ1-2
abundance: .
CDR3nt: TGCAGTCAAGACAGGGGCTATGGCTACACCTTC
CDR3aa: CSQDRGYGYTF

d_gene: .
v_gene: TRBV7-8
len: 15
j_gene: TRBJ2-2
abundance: .
CDR3nt: TGTGCCAGCAGCTTTGCGGGATCGAACACCGGGGAGCTGTTTTTT
CDR3aa: CASSFAGSNTGELFF

d_gene: .
v_gene: TRBV9
len: 14
j_gene: TRBJ1-1
abundance: .
CDR3nt: TGTGCCAGCAGCAGACTACAGGGAGACACTGAAGCTTTCTTT
CDR3aa: CASSRLQGDTEAFF

d_gene: .
v_gene: TRBV5-4
len: 15
j_gene: TRBJ1-1
abundance: once
CDR3nt: TGTGCCAGCAGCGACCACAGGGTAGGTGAGACTGAAGCTTTCTTT
CDR3aa: CASSDHRVGETEAFF

d_gene: TRBD2
v_gene: TRBV29-1
len: 15
j_gene: TRBJ2-7
abundance: .
CDR3nt: TGCAGCGTTGAGGAGCTAGCGGGAGCGAGGTACGAGCAGTACTTC
CDR3aa: CSVEELAGARYEQYF

d_gene: .
v_gene: TRBV18
len: 12
j_gene: TRBJ1-1
abundance: .
CDR3nt: TGTGCCAGCTCACAGCTACAGGGTGGAGCTTTCTTT
CDR3aa: CASSQLQGGAFF

d_gene: TRBD2
v_gene: TRBV18
len: 15
j_gene: TRBJ2-5
abundance: .
CDR3nt: TGTGCCAGCTCACCACCAGCGGGGTACCAAGAGACCCAGTACTTC
CDR3aa: CASSPPAGYQETQYF

d_gene: TRBD2
v_gene: TRBV5-1
len: 15
j_gene: TRBJ2-1
abundance: .
CDR3nt: TGCGCCAGCAGCTTGGAGCTAGCGGCTTACAATGAGCAGTTCTTC
CDR3aa: CASSLELAAYNEQFF

d_gene: TRBD2
v_gene: TRBV6-6
len: 15
j_gene: TRBJ2-1
abundance: .
CDR3nt: TGTGCCAGCAGTCCGACTAGCGGGAGTCAAAATGAGCAGTTCTTC
CDR3aa: CASSPTSGSQNEQFF

d_gene: .
v_gene: TRBV5-1
len: 13
j_gene: TRBJ2-3
abundance: .
CDR3nt: TGCGCCAGCAGCTTCGAGGGAACAGATACGCAGTATTTT
CDR3aa: CASSFEGTDTQYF

d_gene: TRBD2
v_gene: TRBV6-5
len: 16
j_gene: TRBJ2-2
abundance: .
CDR3nt: TGTGCCAGCAGTTACCTTAGCGGGAGAGGGACCGGGGAGCTGTTTTTT
CDR3aa: CASSYLSGRGTGELFF

d_gene: .
v_gene: TRBV27
len: 15
j_gene: TRBJ2-6
abundance: .
CDR3nt: TGTGCCAGTCATGGGACACACTCTGGGGCCAACGTCCTGACTTTC
CDR3aa: CASHGTHSGANVLTF

d_gene: .
v_gene: TRBV7-2
len: 15
j_gene: TRBJ1-5
abundance: .
CDR3nt: TGTGCCAGCAGCTTTAGGACATTTCTGGGTCAGCCCCAGCATTTT
CDR3aa: CASSFRTFLGQPQHF

d_gene: .
v_gene: TRBV9
len: 16
j_gene: TRBJ1-3
abundance: .
CDR3nt: TGTGCCAGCAGCGCAGGGGCCGCTACCTCTGGAAACACCATATATTTT
CDR3aa: CASSAGAATSGNTIYF

d_gene: .
v_gene: TRBV27
len: 16
j_gene: TRBJ2-3
abundance: .
CDR3nt: TGTGCCAGCAGTTTGGAGGGGCGGATACACACAGATACGCAGTATTTT
CDR3aa: CASSLEGRIHTDTQYF

d_gene: .
v_gene: TRBV2
len: 14
j_gene: TRBJ2-1
abundance: .
CDR3nt: TGTGCCAGCAGTGAATTAGGACTACTAAATGAGCAGTTCTTC
CDR3aa: CASSELGLLNEQFF

d_gene: .
v_gene: TRBV18
len: 13
j_gene: TRBJ2-1
abundance: .
CDR3nt: TGTGCCAGCTCCCGCACCCTTCAACAGGAGCAGTTCTTC
CDR3aa: CASSRTLQQEQFF

d_gene: TRBD1
v_gene: TRBV30
len: 16
j_gene: TRBJ1-1
abundance: .
CDR3nt: TGTGCCGGAACCAACAGGGGGCGCGTTTTGACCACTGAAGCTTTCTTT
CDR3aa: CAGTNRGRVLTTEAFF

d_gene: .
v_gene: TRBV27
len: 15
j_gene: TRBJ1-5
abundance: many
CDR3nt: TGTGCCAGCAGTTTTTCCCCAGATAGCAATCAGCCCCAGCATTTT
CDR3aa: CASSFSPDSNQPQHF

d_gene: TRBD1
v_gene: TRBV30
len: 17
j_gene: TRBJ2-3
abundance: once
CDR3nt: TGTGCCTGGAGTGTACAGGGGTGGGGACCTAGCACAGATACGCAGTATTTT
CDR3aa: CAWSVQGWGPSTDTQYF

d_gene: .
v_gene: TRBV5-1
len: 14
j_gene: TRBJ1-1
abundance: .
CDR3nt: TGCGCCAGCAGCTTGGTTTCCGGCCCGGGTGGGGCTTTCTTT
CDR3aa: CASSLVSGPGGAFF

d_gene: .
v_gene: TRBV28
len: 17
j_gene: TRBJ2-3
abundance: .
CDR3nt: TGTGCCATCCACCCCCACCCGCGCTCGGGGGTCACAGATACGCAGTATTTT
CDR3aa: CAIHPHPRSGVTDTQYF

d_gene: .
v_gene: TRBV10-3
len: 14
j_gene: TRBJ2-4
abundance: .
CDR3nt: TGTGCCATCAGGGAGCAGGGGTCGGAAGGCATTCAGTACTTC
CDR3aa: CAIREQGSEGIQYF

d_gene: TRBD2
v_gene: TRBV7-8
len: 16
j_gene: TRBJ2-1
abundance: .
CDR3nt: TGTGCCAGCAGCTCAGAGGCGCGGGGGTCCGTTTTTGAGCAGTTCTTC
CDR3aa: CASSSEARGSVFEQFF

d_gene: TRBD2
v_gene: TRBV7-6
len: 18
j_gene: TRBJ2-3
abundance: .
CDR3nt: TGTGCCAGCAGCCACACTCTAGTAGCGGGAGGGAGCACAGATACGCAGTATTTT
CDR3aa: CASSHTLVAGGSTDTQYF

d_gene: TRBD2
v_gene: TRBV5-1
len: 13
j_gene: TRBJ2-2
abundance: .
CDR3nt: TGCGCCAGCAGCGGGGGGGACACCGGGGAGCTGTTTTTT
CDR3aa: CASSGGDTGELFF

d_gene: .
v_gene: TRBV27
len: 12
j_gene: TRBJ2-7
abundance: few
CDR3nt: TGTGCCAGCAGTTCCCTCTGGGCCGAGCAGTACTTC
CDR3aa: CASSSLWAEQYF

d_gene: .
v_gene: TRBV6-1
len: 16
j_gene: TRBJ1-6
abundance: .
CDR3nt: TGTGCCAGCAGTGAAATGGGGAGCTCCTATAATTCACCCCTCCACTTT
CDR3aa: CASSEMGSSYNSPLHF